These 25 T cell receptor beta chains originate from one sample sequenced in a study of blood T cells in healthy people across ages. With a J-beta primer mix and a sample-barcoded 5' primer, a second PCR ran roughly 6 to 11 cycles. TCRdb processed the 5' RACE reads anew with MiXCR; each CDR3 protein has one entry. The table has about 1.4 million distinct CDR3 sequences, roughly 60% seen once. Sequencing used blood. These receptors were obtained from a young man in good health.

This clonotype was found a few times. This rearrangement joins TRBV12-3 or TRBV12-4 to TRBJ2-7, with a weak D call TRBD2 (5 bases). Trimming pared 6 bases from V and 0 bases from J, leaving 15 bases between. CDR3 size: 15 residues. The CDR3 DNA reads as TGTGCCAGCAGCGCCCTCGGACTGAGCTCCTACGAGCAGTACTTC. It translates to CASSALGLSSYEQYF.

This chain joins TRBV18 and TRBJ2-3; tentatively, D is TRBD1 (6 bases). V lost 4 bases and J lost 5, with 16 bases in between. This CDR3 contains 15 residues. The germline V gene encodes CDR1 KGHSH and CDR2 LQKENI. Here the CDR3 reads CASSRGLNTGDTQYF. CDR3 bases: TGTGCCAGCTCACGGGGGCTGAACACGGGAGATACGCAGTATTTT.

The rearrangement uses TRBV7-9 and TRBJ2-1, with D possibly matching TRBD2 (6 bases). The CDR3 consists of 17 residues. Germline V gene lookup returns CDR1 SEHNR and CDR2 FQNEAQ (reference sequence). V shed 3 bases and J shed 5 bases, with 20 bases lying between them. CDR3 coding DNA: TGTGCCAGCAGCTTCCCCAAAAACGGGACTTTAAACAATGAGCAGTTCTTC. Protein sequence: CASSFPKNGTLNNEQFF.

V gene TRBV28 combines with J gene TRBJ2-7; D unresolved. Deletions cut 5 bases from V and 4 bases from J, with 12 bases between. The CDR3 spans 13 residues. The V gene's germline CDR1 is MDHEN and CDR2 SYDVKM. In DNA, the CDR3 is TGTGCCAGCAGTCCCGAGGAATGGTACGAGCAGTACTTC. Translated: CASSPEEWYEQYF.

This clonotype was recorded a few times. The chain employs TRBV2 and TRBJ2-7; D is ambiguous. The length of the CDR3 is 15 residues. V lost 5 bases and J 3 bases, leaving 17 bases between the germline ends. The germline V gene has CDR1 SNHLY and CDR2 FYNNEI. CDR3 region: CASSHGPLGNYEQYF. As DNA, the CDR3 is TGTGCCAGCAGTCACGGACCCCTAGGCAACTACGAGCAGTACTTC.

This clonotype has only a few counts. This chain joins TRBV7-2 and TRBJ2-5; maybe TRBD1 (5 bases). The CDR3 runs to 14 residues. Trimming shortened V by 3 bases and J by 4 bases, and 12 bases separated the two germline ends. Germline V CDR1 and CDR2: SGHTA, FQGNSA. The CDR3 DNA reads TGTGCCAGCAGCTTTAGTGTTCAGGGAGAGACCCAGTACTTC. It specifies CASSFSVQGETQYF.

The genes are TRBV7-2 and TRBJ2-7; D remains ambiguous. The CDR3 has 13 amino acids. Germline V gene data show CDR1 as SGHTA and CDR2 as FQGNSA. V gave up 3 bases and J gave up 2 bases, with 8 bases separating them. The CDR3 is CASSFFGAYEQYF. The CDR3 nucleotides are TGTGCCAGCAGCTTCTTTGGGGCCTACGAGCAGTACTTC.

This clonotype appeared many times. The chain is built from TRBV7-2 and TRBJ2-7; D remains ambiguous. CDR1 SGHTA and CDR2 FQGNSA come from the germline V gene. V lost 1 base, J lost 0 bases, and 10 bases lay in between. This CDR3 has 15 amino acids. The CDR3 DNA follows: TGTGCCAGCAGCTTAGGAGGTCGGATCTCCTACGAGCAGTACTTC. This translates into CASSLGGRISYEQYF.

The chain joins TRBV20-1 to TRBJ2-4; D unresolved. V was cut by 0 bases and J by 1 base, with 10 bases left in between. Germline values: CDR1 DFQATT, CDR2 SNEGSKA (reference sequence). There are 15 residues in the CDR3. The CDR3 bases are TGCAGTGCTAGAGATATGGAACAGGCCAAAAACATTCAGTACTTC. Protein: CSARDMEQAKNIQYF.

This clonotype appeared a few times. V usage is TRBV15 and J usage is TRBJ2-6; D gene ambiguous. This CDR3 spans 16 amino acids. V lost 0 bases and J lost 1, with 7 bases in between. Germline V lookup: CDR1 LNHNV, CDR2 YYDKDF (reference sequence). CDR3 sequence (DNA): TGTGCCACCAGCAGAGATCCAGTTTCTGGGGCCAACGTCCTGACTTTC. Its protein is CATSRDPVSGANVLTF.

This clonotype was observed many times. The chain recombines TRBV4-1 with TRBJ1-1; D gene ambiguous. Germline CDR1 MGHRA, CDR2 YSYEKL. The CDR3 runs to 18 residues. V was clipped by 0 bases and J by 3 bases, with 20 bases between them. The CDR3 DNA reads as TGCGCCAGCAGCCAAGAAAGGTGGGTGGCCCGGGGAGACACTGAAGCTTTCTTT. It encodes CASSQERWVARGDTEAFF.

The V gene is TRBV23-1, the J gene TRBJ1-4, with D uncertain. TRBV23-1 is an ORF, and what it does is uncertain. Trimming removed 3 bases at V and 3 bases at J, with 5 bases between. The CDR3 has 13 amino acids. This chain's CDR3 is CASSHSSNEKLFF. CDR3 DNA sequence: TGCGCCAGCAGTCACAGCTCTAATGAAAAACTGTTTTTT.

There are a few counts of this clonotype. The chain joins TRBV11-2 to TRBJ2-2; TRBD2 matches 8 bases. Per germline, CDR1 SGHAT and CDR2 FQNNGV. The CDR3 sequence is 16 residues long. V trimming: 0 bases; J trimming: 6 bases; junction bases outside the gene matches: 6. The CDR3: CASSLEPAGAAGELFF. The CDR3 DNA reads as TGTGCCAGCAGCTTAGAGCCAGCGGGAGCGGCCGGGGAGCTGTTTTTT.

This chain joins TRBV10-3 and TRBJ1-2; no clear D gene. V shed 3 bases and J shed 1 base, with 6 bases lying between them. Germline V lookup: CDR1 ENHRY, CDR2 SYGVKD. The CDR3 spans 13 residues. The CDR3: CAISEADNYGYTF. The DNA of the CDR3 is TGTGCCATCAGTGAAGCCGATAACTATGGCTACACCTTC.

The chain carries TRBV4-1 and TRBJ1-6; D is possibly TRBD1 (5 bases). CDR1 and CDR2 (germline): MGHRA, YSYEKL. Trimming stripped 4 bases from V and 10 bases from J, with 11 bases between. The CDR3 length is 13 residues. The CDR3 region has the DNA TGCGCCAGCAGCCCCCAGGGTGACTCACCCCTCCACTTT. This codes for CASSPQGDSPLHF.

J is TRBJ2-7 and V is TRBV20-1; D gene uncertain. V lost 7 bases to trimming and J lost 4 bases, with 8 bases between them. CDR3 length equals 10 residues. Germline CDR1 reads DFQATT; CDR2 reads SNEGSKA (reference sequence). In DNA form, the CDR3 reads TGCAGTGTTAGGAAATACGAGCAGTACTTC. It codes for CSVRKYEQYF.

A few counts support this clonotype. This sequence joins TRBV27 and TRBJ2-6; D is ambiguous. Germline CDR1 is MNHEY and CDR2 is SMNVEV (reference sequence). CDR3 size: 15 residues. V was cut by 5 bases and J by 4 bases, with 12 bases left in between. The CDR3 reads CASSKTPTGANVLTF. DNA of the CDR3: TGTGCCAGCAGTAAAACTCCCACAGGGGCCAACGTCCTGACTTTC. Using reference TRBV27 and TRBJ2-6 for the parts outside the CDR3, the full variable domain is EAQVTQNPRYLITVTGKKLTVTCSQNMNHEYMSWYRQDPGLGLRQIYYSMNVEVTDKGDVPEGYKVSRKEKRNFPLILESPSPNQTSLYFCASSKTPTGANVLTFGAGSRLTVL.

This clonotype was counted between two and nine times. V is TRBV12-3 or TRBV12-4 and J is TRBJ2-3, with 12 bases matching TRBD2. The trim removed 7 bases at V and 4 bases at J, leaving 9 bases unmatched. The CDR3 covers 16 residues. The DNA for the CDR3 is TGTGCCAGCAAGGGTCGTCTAGCGGGAGGGTCAGATACGCAGTATTTT. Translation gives CASKGRLAGGSDTQYF.

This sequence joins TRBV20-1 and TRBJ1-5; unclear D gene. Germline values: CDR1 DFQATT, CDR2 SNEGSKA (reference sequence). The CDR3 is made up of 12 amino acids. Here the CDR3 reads CSLDPGEQPQHF. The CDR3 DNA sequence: TGCAGCCTGGATCCCGGGGAACAGCCCCAGCATTTT.

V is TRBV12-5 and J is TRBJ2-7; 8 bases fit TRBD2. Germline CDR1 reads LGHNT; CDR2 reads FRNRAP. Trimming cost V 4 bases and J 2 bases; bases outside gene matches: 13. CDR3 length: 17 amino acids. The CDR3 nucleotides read TGTGCTAGTGGTTCCCGTCCGCTAGCGGGTTACCCCTACGAGCAGTACTTC. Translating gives CASGSRPLAGYPYEQYF.

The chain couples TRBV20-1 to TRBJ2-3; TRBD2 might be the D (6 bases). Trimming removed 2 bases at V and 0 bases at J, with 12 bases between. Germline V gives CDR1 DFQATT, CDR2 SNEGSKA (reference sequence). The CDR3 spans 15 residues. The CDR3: CSARLAGLSTDTQYF. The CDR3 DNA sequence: TGCAGTGCTAGATTGGCGGGGCTGAGCACAGATACGCAGTATTTT.

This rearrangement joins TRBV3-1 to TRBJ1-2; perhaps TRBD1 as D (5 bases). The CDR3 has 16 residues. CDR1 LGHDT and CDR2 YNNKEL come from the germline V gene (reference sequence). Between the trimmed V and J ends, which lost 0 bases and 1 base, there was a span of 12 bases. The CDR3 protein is CASSQDSGHINYGYTF. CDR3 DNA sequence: TGTGCCAGCAGCCAAGATTCAGGACACATTAACTATGGCTACACCTTC.

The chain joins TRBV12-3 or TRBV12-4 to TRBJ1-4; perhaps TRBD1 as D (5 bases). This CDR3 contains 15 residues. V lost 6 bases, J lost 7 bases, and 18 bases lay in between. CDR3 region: CASSRGQAVTEKLFF. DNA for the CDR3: TGTGCCAGCAGCCGGGGCCAGGCCGTCACTGAAAAACTGTTTTTT.

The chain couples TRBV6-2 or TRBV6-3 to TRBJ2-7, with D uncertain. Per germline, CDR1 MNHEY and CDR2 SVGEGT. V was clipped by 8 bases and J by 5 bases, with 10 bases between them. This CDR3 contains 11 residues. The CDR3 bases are TGTGCCAGCGGTCAGGTGGACGAGCAGTACTTC. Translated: CASGQVDEQYF.

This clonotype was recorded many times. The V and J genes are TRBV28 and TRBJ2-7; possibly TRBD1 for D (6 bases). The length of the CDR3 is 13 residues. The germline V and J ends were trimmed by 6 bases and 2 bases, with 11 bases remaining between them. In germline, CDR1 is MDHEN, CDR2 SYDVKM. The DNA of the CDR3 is TGTGCCAGCAGCCCACAGGGCCCCTACGAGCAGTACTTC. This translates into CASSPQGPYEQYF. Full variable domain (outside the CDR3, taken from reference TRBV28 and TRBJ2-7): DVKVTQSSRYLVKRTGEKVFLECVQDMDHENMFWYRQDPGLGLRLIYFSYDVKMKEKGDIPEGYSVSREKKERFSLILESASTNQTSMYLCASSPQGPYEQYFGPGTRLTVT.